Sequencing of this T cell receptor beta chain was carried out in a study of blood T cells in healthy people across ages. Whole-study results and caveats: Whereas aged donors had fewer naive CD4+ cells, long-lived donors had more of them and higher diversity. Significant beta diversity loss was already apparent by age approximately 38, declining roughly linearly.

This CDR3 region has 16 residues. Germline V gives CDR1 MNHEY, CDR2 SMNVEV (reference sequence). V was clipped by 4 bases and J by 5 bases, with 20 bases between them. Primed by a sample-barcoded 5' primer and a J-beta primer mix, a second PCR proceeded for about 7 to 11 cycles. TCRdb used MiXCR to reprocess the 5' RACE reads, holding one entry per CDR3 protein. The sample lists more than 800,000 distinct CDR3 sequences, under 30% occurring once. This clonotype was detected ten times or more. The antigen is unknown. The TCR sequence derives from a woman of 80 years or more in good health. V usage is TRBV27 and J usage is TRBJ2-5, with a possible D match to TRBD1 (7 bases). The sequencing sample was made of blood. The CDR3 DNA reads TGTGCCAGCAGTTCACAGAGCTTCCCAGGGGGGGAGACCCAGTACTTC. As protein: CASSSQSFPGGETQYF.